This record covers a single T cell receptor (beta chain). The antigen is unknown. The data were obtained in a study of CD8 T cells in Susac syndrome. General observations from the study: The study conceded that relatively few individuals underwent its TCR sequencing and HLA analysis.

Sequencing of TCR beta was undertaken in CD8+ and CD4+ T cells derived from blood. Negative isolation yielded CD4+ and CD8+ T cells, and FACS enriched TEMRA cells. The RNA input was roughly 0.45 to 1 ug, and it was reverse transcribed with random hexamers. Amplification of TCR beta CDR3 was carried out by immunoSEQ multiplex PCR, which covered 54 Vbeta and 13 Jbeta segments. TCRdb passed the immunoSEQ multiplex PCR reads through MiXCR, listing each CDR3 protein once. The table includes about 150,000 distinct CDR3 sequences, about 92% detected once. J gave up 2 bases and V 6 bases, and 15 bases lay outside the gene matches. The CDR3 loop spans 18 amino acids. Germline V gene sequence: CDR1 DFQATT, CDR2 SNEGSKA (reference sequence).

The V call is TRBV20-1, the J call TRBJ2-5; 13 nucleotides align to TRBD2. The sequence was collected from a human donor in good health. Material for sequencing was CD4+ T cells from PBMCs. DNA for the CDR3: TGCAGTGCGCCCACTAGCGGGAGGGATCGGGCCCTTCAAGAGACCCAGTACTTC. It encodes CSAPTSGRDRALQETQYF.